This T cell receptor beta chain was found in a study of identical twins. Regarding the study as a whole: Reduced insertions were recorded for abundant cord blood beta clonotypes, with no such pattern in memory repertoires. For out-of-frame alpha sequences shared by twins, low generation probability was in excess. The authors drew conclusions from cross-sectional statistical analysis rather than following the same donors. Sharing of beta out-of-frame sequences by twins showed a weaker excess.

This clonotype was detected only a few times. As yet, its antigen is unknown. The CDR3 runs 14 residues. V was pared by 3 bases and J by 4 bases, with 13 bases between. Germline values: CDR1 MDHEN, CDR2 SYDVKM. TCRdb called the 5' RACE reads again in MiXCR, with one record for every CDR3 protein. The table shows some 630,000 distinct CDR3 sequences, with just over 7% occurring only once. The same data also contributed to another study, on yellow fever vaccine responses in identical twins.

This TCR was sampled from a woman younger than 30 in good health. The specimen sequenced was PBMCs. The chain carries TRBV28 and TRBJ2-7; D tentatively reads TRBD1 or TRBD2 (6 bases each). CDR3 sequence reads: CASSFPRGLYEQYF. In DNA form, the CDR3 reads TGTGCCAGCAGTTTCCCCAGGGGACTTTACGAGCAGTACTTC.